This TCR beta chain stems from a study of blood T cell repertoires in COVID-19. Repertoires were generated with immunoSEQ multiplex PCR, while TCRdb's copy carries only in-frame clones and drops some. Found here are about 130,000 clones, less than 90% of them singletons; the top ten hold approximately 30%. Germline CDR1 is LGHDT and CDR2 is YNNKEL (reference sequence). V was clipped by 4 bases and J by 3 bases; unmatched bases: 3. The CDR3 length is 14 residues. The chain carries TRBV3-1 (or the pseudogene TRBV3-2) and TRBJ2-5; TRBD2 matches at 9 bases. The material sequenced was peripheral blood. The origin of this receptor is a woman at least 80 years old with acute or convalescent COVID-19. The CDR3 here is CASSPLAGKETQYF. CDR3 bases: TGTGCCAGCAGCCCCCTAGCGGGGAAAGAGACCCAGTACTTC.